These T cell receptor beta chains were read from a single sample in a study of brain T cells in children with intractable seizures. The table came from immunoSEQ multiplex PCR; TCRdb's copy has only in-frame clones and leaves some out. The table has 300,000 to 400,000 clones, over 90% seen once. This material consisted of peripheral blood, taken approximately 5 months after surgery. All receptors derive from a boy younger than two with tuberous sclerosis and intractable seizures. Each CDR3 is given with its conserved first and last residue. D genes are given only for firm matches. Clone size appears in some rows only: once, few, many, or a class for an expanded clone.

TGTGCCAGCAGCTTGGTCCCGGCGGTGGCTTCACCCCTCCACTTT | CASSLVPAVASPLHF | - | TRBJ1-6 | TRBV5-8 | -
TGTGCCAGCAGCCGAAGGGACTTTCAGCCCCAGCATTTT | CASSRRDFQPQHF | few | TRBJ1-5 | TRBV7-6 | -
TGTGCCTGGGGCTCCTCGGGAGAGACCCAGTACTTC | CAWGSSGETQYF | - | TRBJ2-5 | TRBV30 | -
TGTGCCAGCAGCCAATCCTGGGGAGAGCTATACGAGCAGTACTTC | CASSQSWGELYEQYF | - | TRBJ2-7 | TRBV3-1/TRBV3-2 | -
TGTGCCAGTAGTAGGGTCGGAAGTAACAATGAGCAGTTCTTC | CASSRVGSNNEQFF | - | TRBJ2-1 | TRBV19 | -
TGTGCCAGCCAGCGAGCGGGAGTAACCGGGGAGCTGTTTTTT | CASQRAGVTGELFF | - | TRBJ2-2 | TRBV25-1 | TRBD2
TGTGCCAGCAGTTGGGATGGACAGAGCCACTACGAGCAGTACTTC | CASSWDGQSHYEQYF | - | TRBJ2-7 | TRBV6-6 | -
TGTGCCAGCAGTTACTCGGTCTCGGAGCGGGAGATAAGCGATGAGCAGTTCTTC | CASSYSVSEREISDEQFF | - | TRBJ2-1 | TRBV6-2/TRBV6-3 | TRBD2
TGTGCCAGCAGTTACTCGAAGGGGACGGGGGAGACCCAGTACTTC | CASSYSKGTGETQYF | once | TRBJ2-5 | TRBV6-6 | -
TGCAGCGTTACCCCGCCAGGGTCCTATGGCTACACCTTC | CSVTPPGSYGYTF | - | TRBJ1-2 | TRBV29-1 | -
TGCGCCAGCAGCTTAGGACTGCGGACTAGCGGTAGCACAGATACGCAGTATTTT | CASSLGLRTSGSTDTQYF | - | TRBJ2-3 | TRBV5-1 | TRBD2